A single TCR beta chain is shown here with its context. Produced via immunoSEQ multiplex PCR; TCRdb's table is partial and in-frame only. The table shows tens of thousands of clones, with 95% occurring only once. V lost 10 bases to trimming and J lost 10 bases, with 20 bases between them. The CDR3 length is 14 residues. Looked up from germline, CDR1 is SNHLY and CDR2 is FYNNEI. This sample was included in a study of technical replicates of blood from several donors. This TCR was recovered from a human donor in good health. The rearrangement uses TRBV2 and TRBJ1-6; a possible D gene is TRBD1 (6 bases). Material: T cells isolated from PBMCs. The CDR3 nucleotides read TGTGCCATGTCGGGGGGGCGGTCCGGATCACCCCTCCACTTT. This gives the protein CAMSGGRSGSPLHF. Drawing the rest from reference TRBV2 and TRBJ1-6, the complete variable domain is EPEVTQTPSHQVTQMGQEVILRCVPISNHLYFYWYRQILGQKVEFLVSFYNNEISEKSEIFDDQFSVERPDGSNFTLKIRSTKLEDSAMYFCAMSGGRSGSPLHFGNGTRLTVT.